This TCR beta chain originates from a study of T cells expressing NK-cell markers. Study information: Eight donors were sequenced, of whom seven were HCMV-seropositive, while the remaining one was HCMV-seronegative.

As to this clonotype: Its matching antigen is unknown.

The study, taken as a whole, reports: Dominant NKG2C+ clonotypes were found to form about 1.0-7.5% of CD8+ T cells in a handful of donors. A few donors' CD3+CD56-NKG2C+ cells were dominated by the same clonotypes.

From its re-call of the 5' RACE reads, TCRdb lists each CDR3 protein once, without DNA. This repertoire includes some 450,000 distinct CDR3 sequences. Germline CDR1 reads SGHRS; CDR2 reads YFSETQ. CDR3 length: 17 amino acids. This clonotype was sampled from a woman between 18 and 69 years old in good health. Sequenced material: blood T cells: a sorted CD56 or NKG2C T cell subset, CD4+ or CD8+ T cells, or bulk PBMC T cells (not recorded which). This chain joins TRBV5-1 and TRBJ2-1; the D call from TCRdb, TRBD1, cannot be confirmed without DNA. The CDR3 sequence: CASSLQPPGQIYNEQFF. Using reference TRBV5-1 and TRBJ2-1 for the parts outside the CDR3, the full variable domain is KAGVTQTPRYLIKTRGQQVTLSCSPISGHRSVSWYQQTPGQGLQFLFEYFSETQRNKGNFPGRFSGRQFSNSRSEMNVSTLELGDSALYLCASSLQPPGQIYNEQFFGPGTRLTVL.